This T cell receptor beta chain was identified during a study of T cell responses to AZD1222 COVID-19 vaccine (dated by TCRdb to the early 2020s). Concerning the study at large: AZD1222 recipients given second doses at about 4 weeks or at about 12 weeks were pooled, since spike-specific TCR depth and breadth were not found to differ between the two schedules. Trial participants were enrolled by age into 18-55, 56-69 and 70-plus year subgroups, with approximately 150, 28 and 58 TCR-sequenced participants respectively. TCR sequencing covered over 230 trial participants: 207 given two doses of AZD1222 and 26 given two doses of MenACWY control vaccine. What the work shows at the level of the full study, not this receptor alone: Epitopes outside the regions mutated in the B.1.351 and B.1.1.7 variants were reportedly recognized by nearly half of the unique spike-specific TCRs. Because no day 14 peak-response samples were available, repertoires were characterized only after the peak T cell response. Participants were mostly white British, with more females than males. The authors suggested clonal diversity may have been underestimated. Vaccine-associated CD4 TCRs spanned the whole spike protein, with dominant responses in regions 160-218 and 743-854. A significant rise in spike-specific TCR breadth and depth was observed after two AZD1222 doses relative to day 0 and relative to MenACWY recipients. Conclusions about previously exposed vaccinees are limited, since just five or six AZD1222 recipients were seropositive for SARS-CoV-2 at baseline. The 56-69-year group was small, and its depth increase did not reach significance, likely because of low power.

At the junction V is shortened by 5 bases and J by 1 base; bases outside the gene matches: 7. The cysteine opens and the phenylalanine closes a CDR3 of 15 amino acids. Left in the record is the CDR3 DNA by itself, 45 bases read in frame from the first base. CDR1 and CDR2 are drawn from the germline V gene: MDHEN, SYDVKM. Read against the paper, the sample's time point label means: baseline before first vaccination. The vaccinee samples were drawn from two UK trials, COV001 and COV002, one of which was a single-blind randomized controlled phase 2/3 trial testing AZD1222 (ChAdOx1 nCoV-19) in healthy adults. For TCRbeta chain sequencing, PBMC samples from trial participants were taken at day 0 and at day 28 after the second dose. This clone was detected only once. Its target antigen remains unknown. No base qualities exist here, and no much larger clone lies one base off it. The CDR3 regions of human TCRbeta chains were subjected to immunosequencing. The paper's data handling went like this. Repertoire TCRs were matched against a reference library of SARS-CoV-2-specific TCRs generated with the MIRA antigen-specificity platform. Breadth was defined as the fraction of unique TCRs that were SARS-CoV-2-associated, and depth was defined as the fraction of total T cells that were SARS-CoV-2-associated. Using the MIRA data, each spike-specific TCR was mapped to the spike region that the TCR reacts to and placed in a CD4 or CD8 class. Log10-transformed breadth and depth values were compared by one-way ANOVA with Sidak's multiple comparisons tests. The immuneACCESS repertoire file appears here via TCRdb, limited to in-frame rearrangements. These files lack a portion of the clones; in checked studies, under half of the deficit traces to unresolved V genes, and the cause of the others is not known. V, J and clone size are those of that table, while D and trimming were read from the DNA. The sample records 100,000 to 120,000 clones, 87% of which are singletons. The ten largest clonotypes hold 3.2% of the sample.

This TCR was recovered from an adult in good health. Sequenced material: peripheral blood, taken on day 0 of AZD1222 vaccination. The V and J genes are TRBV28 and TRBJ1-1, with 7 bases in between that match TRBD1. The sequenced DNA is TGTGCCAGCAGTCCAGGGACAGTTTCGAACACTGAAGCTTTCTTT. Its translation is CASSPGTVSNTEAFF.